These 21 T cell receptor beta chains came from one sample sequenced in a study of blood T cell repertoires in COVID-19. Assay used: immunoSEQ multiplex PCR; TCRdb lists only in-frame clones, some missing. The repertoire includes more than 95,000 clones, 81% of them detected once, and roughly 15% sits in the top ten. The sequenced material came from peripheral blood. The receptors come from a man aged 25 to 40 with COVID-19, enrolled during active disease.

Here the CDR3 DNA reads TGTGCCTGGAGGGACAGGGGTATCTCACCCCTCCACTTT. Its protein product is CAWRDRGISPLHF. The chain is built from TRBV30 and TRBJ1-6, with TRBD1 matching over 9 bases. The CDR3 extends over 13 amino acids. CDR1 is GTSNPN and CDR2 is SVGIG in the germline V gene (reference sequence). Trimming removed 3 bases from V and 10 bases from J; junction bases left unmatched: 4.

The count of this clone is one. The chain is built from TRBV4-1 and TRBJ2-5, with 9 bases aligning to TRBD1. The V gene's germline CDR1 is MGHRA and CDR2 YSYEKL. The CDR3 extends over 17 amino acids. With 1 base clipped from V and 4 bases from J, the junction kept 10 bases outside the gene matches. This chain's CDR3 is CASSQGGDRVGLETQYF. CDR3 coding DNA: TGCGCCAGCAGCCAAGGGGGGGACAGGGTAGGACTAGAGACCCAGTACTTC.

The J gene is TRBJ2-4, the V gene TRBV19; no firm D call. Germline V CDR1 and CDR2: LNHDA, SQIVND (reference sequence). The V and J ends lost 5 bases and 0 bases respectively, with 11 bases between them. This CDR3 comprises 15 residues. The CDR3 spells CASSPITIAKNIQYF. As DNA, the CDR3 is TGTGCCAGTAGTCCGATCACAATAGCCAAAAACATTCAGTACTTC.

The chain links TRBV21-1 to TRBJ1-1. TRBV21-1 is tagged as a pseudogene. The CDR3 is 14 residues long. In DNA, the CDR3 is TGTGCCAGCAGCGACCCCTGGGGGGGCCGGATAGCTTTCTTT. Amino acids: CASSDPWGGRIAFF.

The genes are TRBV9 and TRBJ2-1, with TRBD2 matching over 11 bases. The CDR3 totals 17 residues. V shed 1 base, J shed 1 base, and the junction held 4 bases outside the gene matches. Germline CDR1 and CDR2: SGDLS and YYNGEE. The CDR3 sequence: CASSVTSGGGSYNEQFF. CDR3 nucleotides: TGTGCCAGCAGCGTAACTAGCGGGGGCGGGTCCTACAATGAGCAGTTCTTC.

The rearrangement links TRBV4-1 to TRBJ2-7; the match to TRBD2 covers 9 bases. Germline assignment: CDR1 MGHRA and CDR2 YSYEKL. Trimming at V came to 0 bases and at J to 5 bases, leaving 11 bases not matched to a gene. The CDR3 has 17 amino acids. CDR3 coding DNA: TGCGCCAGCAGCCAAGATCTGGCTAGCGGGGAAGTGAACGAGCAGTACTTC. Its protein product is CASSQDLASGEVNEQYF.

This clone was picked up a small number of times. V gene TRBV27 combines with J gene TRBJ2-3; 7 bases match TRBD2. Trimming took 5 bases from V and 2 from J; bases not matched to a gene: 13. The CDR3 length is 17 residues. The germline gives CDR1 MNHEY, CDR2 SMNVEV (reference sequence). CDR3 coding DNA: TGTGCCAGCAGTCAGTATGGTGTTAGGGACTACACAGATACGCAGTATTTT. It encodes CASSQYGVRDYTDTQYF.

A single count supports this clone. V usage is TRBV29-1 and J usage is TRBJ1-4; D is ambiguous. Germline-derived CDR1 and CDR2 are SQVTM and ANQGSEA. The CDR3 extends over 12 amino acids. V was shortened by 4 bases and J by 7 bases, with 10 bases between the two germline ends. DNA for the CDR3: TGCAGCGTTGGTGATACTCTTGAAAAACTGTTTTTT. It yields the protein CSVGDTLEKLFF.

For the CDR3, the DNA is TGTGCCAGCAGTTACGCGGGTTCGGAGACCCAGTACTTC. It is translated as CASSYAGSETQYF. The chain is built from TRBV12-3 or TRBV12-4 and TRBJ2-5; D perhaps matches TRBD2 (5 bases). The length of the CDR3 is 13 residues. Trimming removed 4 bases from V and 5 bases from J, with 11 bases in between.

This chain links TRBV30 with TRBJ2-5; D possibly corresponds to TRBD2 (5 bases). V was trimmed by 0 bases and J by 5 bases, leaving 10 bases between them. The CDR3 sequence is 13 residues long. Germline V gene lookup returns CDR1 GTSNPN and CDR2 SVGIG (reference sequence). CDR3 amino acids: CAWSVLRGETQYF. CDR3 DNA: TGTGCCTGGAGTGTACTAAGAGGGGAGACCCAGTACTTC.

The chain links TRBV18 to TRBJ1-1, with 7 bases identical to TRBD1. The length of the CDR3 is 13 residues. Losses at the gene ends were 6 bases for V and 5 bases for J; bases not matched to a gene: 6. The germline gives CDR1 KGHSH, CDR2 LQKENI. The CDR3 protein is CASSSTGRTEAFF. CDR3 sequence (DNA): TGTGCCAGCTCGTCGACAGGGAGGACTGAAGCTTTCTTT.

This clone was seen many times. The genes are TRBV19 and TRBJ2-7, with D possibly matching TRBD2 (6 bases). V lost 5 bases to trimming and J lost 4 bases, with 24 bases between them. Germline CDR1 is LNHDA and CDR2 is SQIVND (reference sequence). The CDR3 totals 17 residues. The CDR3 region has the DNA TGTGCCAGTAGTCGGGCCCTCAGCCGGGACTCATATTACGAGCAGTACTTC. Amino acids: CASSRALSRDSYYEQYF.

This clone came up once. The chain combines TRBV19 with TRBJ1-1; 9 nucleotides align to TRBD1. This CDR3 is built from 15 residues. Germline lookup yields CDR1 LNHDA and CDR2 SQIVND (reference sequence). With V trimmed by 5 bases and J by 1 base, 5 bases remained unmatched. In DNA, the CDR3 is TGTGCCAGTAGTGAGGGACAGGGAGGGAACACTGAAGCTTTCTTT. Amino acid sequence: CASSEGQGGNTEAFF. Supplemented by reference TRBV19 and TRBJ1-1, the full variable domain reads DGGITQSPKYLFRKEGQNVTLSCEQNLNHDAMYWYRQDPGQGLRLIYYSQIVNDFQKGDIAEGYSVSREKKESFPLTVTSAQKNPTAFYLCASSEGQGGNTEAFFGQGTRLTVV.

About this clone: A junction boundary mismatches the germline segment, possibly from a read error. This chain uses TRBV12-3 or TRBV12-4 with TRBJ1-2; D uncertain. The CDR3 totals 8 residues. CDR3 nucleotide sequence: TGTGCCAGCAGCCCTAGCCACTTC. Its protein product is CASSPSHF.

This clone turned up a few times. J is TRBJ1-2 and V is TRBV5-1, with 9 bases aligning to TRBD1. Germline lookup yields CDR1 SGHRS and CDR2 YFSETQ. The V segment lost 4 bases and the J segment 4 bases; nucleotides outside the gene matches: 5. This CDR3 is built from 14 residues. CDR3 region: CASSPYRGLYGYTF. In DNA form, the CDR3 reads TGCGCCAGCAGCCCATACAGGGGGCTCTATGGCTACACCTTC.

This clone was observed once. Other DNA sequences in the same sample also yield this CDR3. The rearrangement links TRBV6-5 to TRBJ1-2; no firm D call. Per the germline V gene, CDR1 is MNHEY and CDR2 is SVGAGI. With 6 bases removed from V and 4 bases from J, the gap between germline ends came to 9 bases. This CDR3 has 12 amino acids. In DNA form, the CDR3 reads TGTGCCAGCAGCCCCGGTGTCTATGGCTACACCTTC. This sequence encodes CASSPGVYGYTF.

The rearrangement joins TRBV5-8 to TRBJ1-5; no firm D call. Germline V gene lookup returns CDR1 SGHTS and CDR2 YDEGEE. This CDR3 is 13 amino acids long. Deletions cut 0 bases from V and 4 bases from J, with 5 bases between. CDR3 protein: CASSLAPNQPQHF. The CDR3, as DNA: TGTGCCAGCAGCTTGGCCCCAAATCAGCCCCAGCATTTT. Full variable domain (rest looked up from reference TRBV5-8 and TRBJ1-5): EAGVTQSPTHLIKTRGQQATLRCSPISGHTSVYWYQQALGLGLQFLLWYDEGEERNRGNFPPRFSGRQFPNYSSELNVNALELEDSALYLCASSLAPNQPQHFGDGTRLSIL.

The CDR3 region is CASSVTGGYEQYF. The CDR3 DNA follows: TGTGCCAGCAGTGTGACAGGGGGCTACGAGCAGTACTTC. This chain connects TRBV28 to TRBJ2-7; 9 bases are shared with TRBD1. Trimming at V came to 5 bases and at J to 3 bases, leaving 2 bases not matched to a gene. CDR1 is MDHEN and CDR2 is SYDVKM in the germline V gene. The CDR3 loop spans 13 amino acids. Based on the CDR3 plus reference TRBV28 and TRBJ2-7, the full variable domain is DVKVTQSSRYLVKRTGEKVFLECVQDMDHENMFWYRQDPGLGLRLIYFSYDVKMKEKGDIPEGYSVSREKKERFSLILESASTNQTSMYLCASSVTGGYEQYFGPGTRLTVT.

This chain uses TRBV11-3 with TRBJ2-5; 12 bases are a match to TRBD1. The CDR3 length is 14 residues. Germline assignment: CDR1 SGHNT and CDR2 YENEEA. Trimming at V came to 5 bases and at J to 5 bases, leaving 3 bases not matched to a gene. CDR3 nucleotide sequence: TGTGCCAGCAGCGAGGGACAGGGGGCGGAGACCCAGTACTTC. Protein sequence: CASSEGQGAETQYF. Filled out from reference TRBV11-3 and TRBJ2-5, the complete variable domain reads EAGVVQSPRYKIIEKKQPVAFWCNPISGHNTLYWYLQNLGQGPELLIRYENEEAVDDSQLPKDRFSAERLKGVDSTLKIQPAELGDSAVYLCASSEGQGAETQYFGPGTRLLVL.

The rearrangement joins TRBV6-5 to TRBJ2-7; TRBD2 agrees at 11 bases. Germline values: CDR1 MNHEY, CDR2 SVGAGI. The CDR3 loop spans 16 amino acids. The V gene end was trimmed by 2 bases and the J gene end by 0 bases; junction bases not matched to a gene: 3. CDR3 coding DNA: TGTGCCAGCAGTTACAGGGGGACTAGCGGCTCCTACGAGCAGTACTTC. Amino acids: CASSYRGTSGSYEQYF.

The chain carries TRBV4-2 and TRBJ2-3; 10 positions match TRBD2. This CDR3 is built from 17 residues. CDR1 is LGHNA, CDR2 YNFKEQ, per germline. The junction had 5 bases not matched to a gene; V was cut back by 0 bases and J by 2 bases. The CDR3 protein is CASSQEFSGGPTDTQYF. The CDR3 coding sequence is TGTGCCAGCAGCCAAGAGTTTAGCGGGGGGCCCACAGATACGCAGTATTTT.